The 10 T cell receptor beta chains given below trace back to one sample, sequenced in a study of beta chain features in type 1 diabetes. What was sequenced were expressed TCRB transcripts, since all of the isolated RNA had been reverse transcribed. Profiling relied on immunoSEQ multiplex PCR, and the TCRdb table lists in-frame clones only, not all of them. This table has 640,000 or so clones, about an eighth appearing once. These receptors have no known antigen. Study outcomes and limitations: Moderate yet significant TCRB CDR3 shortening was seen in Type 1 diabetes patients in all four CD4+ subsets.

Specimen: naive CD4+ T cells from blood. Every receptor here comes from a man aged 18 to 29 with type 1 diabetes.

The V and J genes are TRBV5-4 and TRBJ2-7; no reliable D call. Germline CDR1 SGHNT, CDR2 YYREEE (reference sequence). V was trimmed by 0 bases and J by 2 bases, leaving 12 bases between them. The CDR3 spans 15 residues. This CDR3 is CASSLEARSTYEQYF. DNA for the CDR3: TGTGCCAGCAGCTTGGAGGCCAGGTCGACCTACGAGCAGTACTTC.

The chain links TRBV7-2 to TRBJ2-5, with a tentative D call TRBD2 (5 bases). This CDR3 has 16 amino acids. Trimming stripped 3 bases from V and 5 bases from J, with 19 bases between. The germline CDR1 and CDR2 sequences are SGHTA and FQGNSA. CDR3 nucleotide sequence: TGTGCCAGCAGCTTGCGGACTCGCCCGGGTGGGGAGACCCAGTACTTC. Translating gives CASSLRTRPGGETQYF.

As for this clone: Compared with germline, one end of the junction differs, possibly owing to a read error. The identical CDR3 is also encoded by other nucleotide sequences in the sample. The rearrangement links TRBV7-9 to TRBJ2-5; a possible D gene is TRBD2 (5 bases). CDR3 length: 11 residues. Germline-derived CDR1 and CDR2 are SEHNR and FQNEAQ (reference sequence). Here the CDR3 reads CASSLGGTQYF. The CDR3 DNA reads TGTGCTAGCAGCTTAGGAGGGACCCAGTACTTC.

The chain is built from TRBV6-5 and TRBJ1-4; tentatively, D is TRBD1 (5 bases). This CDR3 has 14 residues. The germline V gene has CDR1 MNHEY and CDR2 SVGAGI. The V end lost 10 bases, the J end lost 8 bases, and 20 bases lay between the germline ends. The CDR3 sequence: CATARGRGYEKLFF. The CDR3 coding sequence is TGTGCCACCGCCAGAGGACGGGGGTACGAAAAACTGTTTTTT.

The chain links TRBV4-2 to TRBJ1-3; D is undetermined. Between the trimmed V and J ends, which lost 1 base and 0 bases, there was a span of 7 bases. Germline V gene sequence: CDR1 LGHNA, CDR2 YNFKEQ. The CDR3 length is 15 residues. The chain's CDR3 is CASSQAGNSGNTIYF. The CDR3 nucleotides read TGTGCCAGCAGCCAAGCCGGAAACTCTGGAAACACCATATATTTT.

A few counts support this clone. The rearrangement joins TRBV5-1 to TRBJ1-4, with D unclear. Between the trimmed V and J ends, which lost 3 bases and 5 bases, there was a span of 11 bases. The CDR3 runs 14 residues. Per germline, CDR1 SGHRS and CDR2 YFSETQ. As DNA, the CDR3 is TGCGCCAGCAGCTCTATACCGGGAAATGAAAAACTGTTTTTT. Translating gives CASSSIPGNEKLFF.

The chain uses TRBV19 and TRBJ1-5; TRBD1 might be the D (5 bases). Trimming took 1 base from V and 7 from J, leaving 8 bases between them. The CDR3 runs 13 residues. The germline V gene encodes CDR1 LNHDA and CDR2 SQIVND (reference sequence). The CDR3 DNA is TGTGCCAGTAGTATAGGGGACTCCCAGCCCCAGCATTTT. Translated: CASSIGDSQPQHF. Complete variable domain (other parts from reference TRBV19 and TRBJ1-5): DGGITQSPKYLFRKEGQNVTLSCEQNLNHDAMYWYRQDPGQGLRLIYYSQIVNDFQKGDIAEGYSVSREKKESFPLTVTSAQKNPTAFYLCASSIGDSQPQHFGDGTRLSIL.

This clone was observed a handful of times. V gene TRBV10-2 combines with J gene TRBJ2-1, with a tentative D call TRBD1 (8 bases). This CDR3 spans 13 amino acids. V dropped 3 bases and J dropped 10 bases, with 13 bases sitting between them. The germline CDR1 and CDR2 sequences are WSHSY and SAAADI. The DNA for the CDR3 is TGCGCCAGCAGTGAAGGACAGGGAGGGGAGCAGTTCTTC. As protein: CASSEGQGGEQFF.

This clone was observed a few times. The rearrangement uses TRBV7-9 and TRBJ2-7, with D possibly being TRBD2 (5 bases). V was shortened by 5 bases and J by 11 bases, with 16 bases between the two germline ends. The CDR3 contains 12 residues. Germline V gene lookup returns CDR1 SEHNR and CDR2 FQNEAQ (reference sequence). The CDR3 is CASSVVDLAKYF. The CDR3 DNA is TGTGCCAGCAGCGTTGTGGACTTAGCGAAGTACTTC.

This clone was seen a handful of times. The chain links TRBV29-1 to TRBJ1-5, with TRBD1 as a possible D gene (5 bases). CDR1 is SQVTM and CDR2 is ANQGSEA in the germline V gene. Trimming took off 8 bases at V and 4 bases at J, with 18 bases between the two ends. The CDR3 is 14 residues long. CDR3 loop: CSLWQGRRNQPQHF. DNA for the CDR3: TGCAGCCTTTGGCAGGGACGGCGAAATCAGCCCCAGCATTTT.